These T cell receptor beta chains were read from a single sample in a study of PD-L1 blockade in urothelial cancer. Here immunoSEQ multiplex PCR was the method, and the copy in TCRdb shows in-frame clones only, minus some. The data contain tens of thousands of clones, about 84% of them singletons. The specimen was PBMCs, collected around atezolizumab (anti-PD-L1) treatment. The origin of the receptors is a man aged 60 to 75 with urothelial cancer. Both conserved end residues are part of each CDR3. The order of the fields is D gene, V gene, clone size, J gene, CDR3 DNA, CDR3 protein. D genes are given only for firm matches. Expanded clones get a size class; other rows say once, few or many, or leave the size out.

d_call: TRBD2
v_call: TRBV9
clone_size: .
j_call: TRBJ2-2
cdr3_nt: TGTGCCAGCAGCGTAGAGGGTCCGGGGGGCACCGGGGAGCTGTTTTTT
cdr3_aa: CASSVEGPGGTGELFF

d_call: TRBD2
v_call: TRBV5-8
clone_size: .
j_call: TRBJ2-1
cdr3_nt: TGTGCCAGCAGCTTGCGGGGGGGACCTTCTCCATTGTATGAGCAGTTCTTC
cdr3_aa: CASSLRGGPSPLYEQFF

d_call: TRBD1
v_call: TRBV5-8
clone_size: .
j_call: TRBJ2-1
cdr3_nt: TGTGCCAGCAGAACCGGGACAGGTTTGTACAATGAGCAGTTCTTC
cdr3_aa: CASRTGTGLYNEQFF

d_call: .
v_call: TRBV18
clone_size: .
j_call: TRBJ1-1
cdr3_nt: TGTGCCAGCTCATTAATACACGAAGCTTTCTTT
cdr3_aa: CASSLIHEAFF

d_call: .
v_call: TRBV6-5
clone_size: .
j_call: TRBJ1-1
cdr3_nt: TGTGCCAGCAGTTACCGCGGACTTGAAGCTTTCTTT
cdr3_aa: CASSYRGLEAFF

d_call: TRBD1
v_call: TRBV5-1
clone_size: .
j_call: TRBJ1-3
cdr3_nt: TGCGCCAGCAGCCTGACAGGGTTGGAAGGAAACACCATATATTTT
cdr3_aa: CASSLTGLEGNTIYF

d_call: .
v_call: TRBV13
clone_size: .
j_call: TRBJ2-4
cdr3_nt: TGTGCCAGCAGCTTAATCGGGGGACGGGCCAAAAACATTCAGTACTTC
cdr3_aa: CASSLIGGRAKNIQYF

d_call: TRBD2
v_call: TRBV7-9
clone_size: .
j_call: TRBJ2-5
cdr3_nt: TGTGCCAGCAGCCCTCGGGGGGGGCGAGAGACCCAGTACTTC
cdr3_aa: CASSPRGGRETQYF

d_call: .
v_call: TRBV7-9
clone_size: once
j_call: TRBJ1-4
cdr3_nt: TGTGCCAGCAGCCCGCGCGAGGATAATGAAAAACTGTTTTTT
cdr3_aa: CASSPREDNEKLFF

d_call: .
v_call: TRBV5-6
clone_size: .
j_call: TRBJ2-7
cdr3_nt: TGTGCCAGCAGCTTGGACAGTTTACGGGAGCAGTACTTC
cdr3_aa: CASSLDSLREQYF

d_call: TRBD2
v_call: TRBV6-1
clone_size: .
j_call: TRBJ2-3
cdr3_nt: TGTGCCAGCAGTGAAGGGACTAGCCGGAACACAGATACGCAGTATTTT
cdr3_aa: CASSEGTSRNTDTQYF

d_call: .
v_call: TRBV30
clone_size: .
j_call: TRBJ2-2
cdr3_nt: TGTGCCTGGAGTTCAGGGGTAGGGGTGAACACCGGGGAGCTGTTTTTT
cdr3_aa: CAWSSGVGVNTGELFF

d_call: TRBD2
v_call: TRBV7-3
clone_size: once
j_call: TRBJ2-1
cdr3_nt: TGTGCCAGCAGCTTAAGGGCTAGCGGGCCCCACCCTTACAATGAGCAGTTCTTC
cdr3_aa: CASSLRASGPHPYNEQFF

d_call: TRBD1
v_call: TRBV28
clone_size: .
j_call: TRBJ1-1
cdr3_nt: TGTGCCAGCAGTTTATCCTGGGGGGGACAGGGCCACACTGAAGCTTTCTTT
cdr3_aa: CASSLSWGGQGHTEAFF

d_call: TRBD1
v_call: TRBV25-1
clone_size: .
j_call: TRBJ2-1
cdr3_nt: TGTGCCAGCAGTGAATACGGACAGGGCCAGTGGGAGCAGTTCTTC
cdr3_aa: CASSEYGQGQWEQFF

d_call: .
v_call: TRBV30
clone_size: .
j_call: TRBJ2-3
cdr3_nt: TGTGCCTGGGGAGGGACAGCTTCTAGCACAGATACGCAGTATTTT
cdr3_aa: CAWGGTASSTDTQYF

d_call: .
v_call: TRBV2
clone_size: once
j_call: TRBJ2-2
cdr3_nt: TGTGCCAGCAGTGGGACAGCCGGGGAGCTGTTTTTT
cdr3_aa: CASSGTAGELFF

d_call: .
v_call: TRBV7-3
clone_size: .
j_call: TRBJ2-6
cdr3_nt: TGTGCCAGCAGCTTACCGCGGGGTTCTGGGGCCAACGTCCTGACTTTC
cdr3_aa: CASSLPRGSGANVLTF

d_call: .
v_call: TRBV18
clone_size: .
j_call: TRBJ2-7
cdr3_nt: TGTGCCAGCTCTCCGGGGACAACCCGGGCGGCGGACGAGCAGTACTTC
cdr3_aa: CASSPGTTRAADEQYF

d_call: .
v_call: TRBV4-2
clone_size: .
j_call: TRBJ1-2
cdr3_nt: TGTGCCAGCAGCCAAGAGGTGAGGGAGACCTATGGCTACACCTTC
cdr3_aa: CASSQEVRETYGYTF

d_call: .
v_call: TRBV14
clone_size: .
j_call: TRBJ1-2
cdr3_nt: TGTGCCAGCAGCCAAGATCCGGTGATCTATGGCTACACCTTC
cdr3_aa: CASSQDPVIYGYTF

d_call: TRBD2
v_call: TRBV6-5
clone_size: .
j_call: TRBJ2-7
cdr3_nt: TGTGCCAGCAGTCGGGGGGGCCGCTACGAGCAGTACTTC
cdr3_aa: CASSRGGRYEQYF

d_call: TRBD1
v_call: TRBV2
clone_size: few
j_call: TRBJ1-6
cdr3_nt: TGTGCCAGCAGTGAAGAATTCAGGGGGTCACCCCTCCACTTT
cdr3_aa: CASSEEFRGSPLHF

d_call: .
v_call: TRBV7-9
clone_size: few
j_call: TRBJ1-3
cdr3_nt: TGTGCCAGCAGCACCAGGGTTGGAAACACCATATATTTT
cdr3_aa: CASSTRVGNTIYF

d_call: .
v_call: TRBV5-6
clone_size: .
j_call: TRBJ1-2
cdr3_nt: TGTGCCAGCACCGGTCGGGGGACCTATGGCTACACCTTC
cdr3_aa: CASTGRGTYGYTF

d_call: TRBD2
v_call: TRBV6-4
clone_size: .
j_call: TRBJ2-3
cdr3_nt: TGTGCCAGCAGTGAGGCGGGGGGCACAGATACGCAGTATTTT
cdr3_aa: CASSEAGGTDTQYF

d_call: .
v_call: TRBV21-1
clone_size: .
j_call: TRBJ1-5
cdr3_nt: TGTGCCAGCGCCCGAGCTATACGTTGCAATCAGCCCCAGCATTTT
cdr3_aa: CASARAIRCNQPQHF

d_call: TRBD1
v_call: TRBV6-1
clone_size: .
j_call: TRBJ2-5
cdr3_nt: TGTGCCAGCGTTCGGACAGGGGTGGAGACCCAGTACTTC
cdr3_aa: CASVRTGVETQYF

d_call: .
v_call: TRBV5-5
clone_size: few
j_call: TRBJ2-7
cdr3_nt: TGTGCCAGCAGCTTGGCCTATGGACTATCCTACGAGCAGTACTTC
cdr3_aa: CASSLAYGLSYEQYF

d_call: .
v_call: TRBV18
clone_size: .
j_call: TRBJ2-4
cdr3_nt: TGTGCCAGCTCACCCCCGGGGGGCAGTGAGGCCAAAAACATTCAGTACTTC
cdr3_aa: CASSPPGGSEAKNIQYF

d_call: .
v_call: TRBV19
clone_size: .
j_call: TRBJ1-1
cdr3_nt: TGTGCCAGTACGACAGTCCGGTTGAACACTGAAGCTTTCTTT
cdr3_aa: CASTTVRLNTEAFF

d_call: .
v_call: TRBV7-7
clone_size: .
j_call: TRBJ2-3
cdr3_nt: TGTGCTAGCAGCGTAGCACAGAAAGATACGCAGTATTTT
cdr3_aa: CASSVAQKDTQYF

d_call: .
v_call: TRBV27
clone_size: .
j_call: TRBJ1-2
cdr3_nt: TGTGCCAGCAGCCCACAGGGTGCCAACTATGGCTACACCTTC
cdr3_aa: CASSPQGANYGYTF

d_call: .
v_call: TRBV2
clone_size: .
j_call: TRBJ2-3
cdr3_nt: TGTGCCAGCAGGGGGGGACAGACTGGGACAGATACGCAGTATTTT
cdr3_aa: CASRGGQTGTDTQYF

d_call: TRBD2
v_call: TRBV11-2
clone_size: .
j_call: TRBJ2-3
cdr3_nt: TGTGCCAGCAGCCTGAGGACTAGCGGAAACACAGATACGCAGTATTTT
cdr3_aa: CASSLRTSGNTDTQYF

d_call: TRBD2
v_call: TRBV6-5
clone_size: .
j_call: TRBJ2-7
cdr3_nt: TGTGCCAGCAGACCCACTAGCGGCTACTACGAGCAGTACTTC
cdr3_aa: CASRPTSGYYEQYF

d_call: .
v_call: TRBV28
clone_size: .
j_call: TRBJ2-7
cdr3_nt: TGTGCCAGCAGGAAGCTCCCATTTTCCTACGAGCAGTACTTC
cdr3_aa: CASRKLPFSYEQYF

d_call: TRBD2
v_call: TRBV9
clone_size: .
j_call: TRBJ2-1
cdr3_nt: TGTGCCAGCAGCGTAGTTCCGGGAGGGCCTGGCAATGAGCAGTTCTTC
cdr3_aa: CASSVVPGGPGNEQFF

d_call: TRBD1
v_call: TRBV7-2
clone_size: .
j_call: TRBJ1-5
cdr3_nt: TGTGCCAGCCGGGGACAGCGGAATCAGCCCCAGCATTTT
cdr3_aa: CASRGQRNQPQHF

d_call: TRBD1
v_call: TRBV19
clone_size: .
j_call: TRBJ2-3
cdr3_nt: TGTGCCAGTAGTACCCGACAGGGTGGGGATACGCAGTATTTT
cdr3_aa: CASSTRQGGDTQYF

d_call: .
v_call: TRBV27
clone_size: .
j_call: TRBJ1-5
cdr3_nt: TGTGCCAGCAGTTCCCTACGGGGAGGAGACAATCAGCCCCAGCATTTT
cdr3_aa: CASSSLRGGDNQPQHF

d_call: .
v_call: TRBV9
clone_size: few
j_call: TRBJ1-2
cdr3_nt: TGTGCCAGCAGCAGAGACACTGTTAACTATGGCTACACCTTC
cdr3_aa: CASSRDTVNYGYTF

d_call: .
v_call: TRBV9
clone_size: .
j_call: TRBJ1-6
cdr3_nt: TGTGCCAGCAGCGCGTACTTTGGGGCTAATTCACCCCTCCACTTT
cdr3_aa: CASSAYFGANSPLHF

d_call: .
v_call: TRBV7-3
clone_size: .
j_call: TRBJ2-3
cdr3_nt: TGTGCCAGCAGCTTAACAGGGCGGGGGCTGGGGCCAGATACGCAGTATTTT
cdr3_aa: CASSLTGRGLGPDTQYF

d_call: .
v_call: TRBV5-1
clone_size: .
j_call: TRBJ1-2
cdr3_nt: TGCGCCAGCAGCTTGTCAGGGCCCTATGGCTACACCTTC
cdr3_aa: CASSLSGPYGYTF

d_call: TRBD2
v_call: TRBV9
clone_size: .
j_call: TRBJ2-2
cdr3_nt: TGTGCCAGCAGCAAAAACCCCGGGAGCGGGGGGGTTCTGGCCGGGGAGCTGTTTTTT
cdr3_aa: CASSKNPGSGGVLAGELFF

d_call: TRBD1
v_call: TRBV9
clone_size: .
j_call: TRBJ1-1
cdr3_nt: TGTGCCAGCAGCGCCGACAGGGGTCGAGCTTTCTTT
cdr3_aa: CASSADRGRAFF

d_call: .
v_call: TRBV7-6
clone_size: .
j_call: TRBJ2-3
cdr3_nt: TGTGCCAGCAGCTCCGTAGACCGACGAGGTGCGCAGTATTTT
cdr3_aa: CASSSVDRRGAQYF

d_call: .
v_call: TRBV5-6
clone_size: .
j_call: TRBJ2-2
cdr3_nt: TGTGCCAGCAGCTTGGTGTACGGAGCTGTTATGATTGGGGAGCTGTTTTTT
cdr3_aa: CASSLVYGAVMIGELFF

d_call: .
v_call: TRBV7-9
clone_size: .
j_call: TRBJ1-4
cdr3_nt: TGTGCCACCGGCCGGGGGTCAGAAAAACTGTTTTTT
cdr3_aa: CATGRGSEKLFF